Listed below are T cell receptor beta chains from one sample, sequenced in a study of T cell responses to AZD1222 COVID-19 vaccine. Assay: immunoSEQ multiplex PCR; the TCRdb copy retains only in-frame clones and omits some. The sample shows 95,000 to 130,000 clones, roughly 84% of them seen only once. Source: peripheral blood, taken on day 0 of AZD1222 vaccination. The receptors originated from an adult in good health. CDR3s include the opening cysteine and the closing phenylalanine or tryptophan. Fields, in order: CDR3 length, J gene, clone size, D gene, V gene, CDR3 DNA, CDR3 protein. The D gene is left open where the match is weak. Size is stated for part of the rows, as once, few or many counts, or as a class when the clone is expanded.

17 | TRBJ2-2 | once | TRBD1 | TRBV27 | TGTGCCAGCAGTTTACTGGCCACAGGGGCCGTCACCGGGGAGCTGTTTTTT | CASSLLATGAVTGELFF
13 | TRBJ2-7 | . | . | TRBV9 | TGTGCCAGCAGTCCTGCCCCCCACTACGAGCAGTACTTC | CASSPAPHYEQYF
13 | TRBJ2-7 | . | . | TRBV19 | TGTGCCAGTACCCCTCCGGAGTCCTACGAGCAGTACTTC | CASTPPESYEQYF
16 | TRBJ1-1 | . | . | TRBV9 | TGTGCCAGCAGCGTAGATGGGCTGCACATGAACACTGAAGCTTTCTTT | CASSVDGLHMNTEAFF
15 | TRBJ2-1 | . | . | TRBV7-3 | TGTGCCAGCAGCTTAGACGGCAGTTTAATCAATGAGCAGTTCTTC | CASSLDGSLINEQFF
15 | TRBJ2-1 | . | . | TRBV11-3 | TGTGCCAGCAGCACAGAGGACGGCTCCTACAATGAGCAGTTCTTC | CASSTEDGSYNEQFF
14 | TRBJ1-3 | . | . | TRBV19 | TGTGCCAGTAGTATTTGGATAACTGGAAACACCATATATTTT | CASSIWITGNTIYF
15 | TRBJ1-1 | . | . | TRBV28 | TGTGCCAGCAGTTTAAAACGTGAGATGAACACTGAAGCTTTCTTT | CASSLKREMNTEAFF
15 | TRBJ1-4 | . | TRBD1 | TRBV7-9 | TGTGCCAGCAGCCCCCGGCTCAGGGGGGAGGAAAAACTGTTTTTT | CASSPRLRGEEKLFF
12 | TRBJ1-1 | . | . | TRBV2 | TGTGCCAGACATAATACTAACACTGAAGCTTTCTTT | CARHNTNTEAFF
14 | TRBJ1-2 | few | . | TRBV28 | TGTGCCAGCAGTTTAGTCGGCAGGGGCAACGGCTACACCTTC | CASSLVGRGNGYTF
14 | TRBJ2-7 | . | TRBD1 | TRBV11-2 | TGTGCCAGCAGCGCGACCGGGACAGGCCCCGAGCAGTACTTC | CASSATGTGPEQYF
15 | TRBJ1-1 | . | TRBD1 | TRBV27 | TGTGCCAGCGCTTTCCGGGACAGGGTGTACACTGAAGCTTTCTTT | CASAFRDRVYTEAFF
16 | TRBJ1-1 | . | . | TRBV11-1 | TGTGCCAGCAGCCCCCGGAGGATAGGGCTCATCTCTGAAGCTTTCTTT | CASSPRRIGLISEAFF
16 | TRBJ2-7 | few | TRBD2 | TRBV5-1 | TGCGCCAGCAGCCCCCAGGCGATTAGACTAGCAACGAAGCAGTACTTC | CASSPQAIRLATKQYF
13 | TRBJ2-1 | few | . | TRBV6-4 | TGTGCCAGCAGTGACCGGGACAACAATGAGCAGTTCTTC | CASSDRDNNEQFF